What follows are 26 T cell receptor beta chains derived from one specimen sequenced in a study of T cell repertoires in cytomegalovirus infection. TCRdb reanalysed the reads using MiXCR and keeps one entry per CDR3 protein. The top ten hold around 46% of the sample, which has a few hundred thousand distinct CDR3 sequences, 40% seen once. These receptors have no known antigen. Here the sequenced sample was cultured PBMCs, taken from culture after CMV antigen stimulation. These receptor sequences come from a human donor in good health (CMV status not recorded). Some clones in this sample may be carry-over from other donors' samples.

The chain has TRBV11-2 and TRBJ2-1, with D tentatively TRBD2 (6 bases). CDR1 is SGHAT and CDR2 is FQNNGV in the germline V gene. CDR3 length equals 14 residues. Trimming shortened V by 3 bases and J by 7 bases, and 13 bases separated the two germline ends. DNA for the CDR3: TGTGCCAGCAGCTTGTTGCGGGACCGAAATGAGCAGTTCTTC. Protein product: CASSLLRDRNEQFF. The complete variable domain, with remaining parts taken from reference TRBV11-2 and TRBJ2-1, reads EAGVAQSPRYKIIEKRQSVAFWCNPISGHATLYWYQQILGQGPKLLIQFQNNGVVDDSQLPKDRFSAERLKGVDSTLKIQPAKLEDSAVYLCASSLLRDRNEQFFGPGTRLTVL.

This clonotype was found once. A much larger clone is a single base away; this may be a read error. CDR3 coding DNA: TGTGCCAGCAGCTTAGTTACCAGGCTCTATAACAATCAGCCCCAGCATTTT. Encoded protein: CASSLVTRLYNNQPQHF. This rearrangement joins TRBV7-2 to TRBJ1-5; no clear D gene. This CDR3 spans 17 amino acids. The germline V and J ends were trimmed by 1 base and 3 bases, with 16 bases remaining between them. From germline, CDR1 is SGHTA and CDR2 FQGNSA.

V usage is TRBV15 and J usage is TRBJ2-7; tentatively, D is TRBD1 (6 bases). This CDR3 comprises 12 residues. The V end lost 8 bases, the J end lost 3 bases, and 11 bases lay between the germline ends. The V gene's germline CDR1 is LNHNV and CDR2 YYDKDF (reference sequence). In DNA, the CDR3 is TGTGCCACCGCGGACAGCAACTACGAGCAGTACTTC. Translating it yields CATADSNYEQYF.

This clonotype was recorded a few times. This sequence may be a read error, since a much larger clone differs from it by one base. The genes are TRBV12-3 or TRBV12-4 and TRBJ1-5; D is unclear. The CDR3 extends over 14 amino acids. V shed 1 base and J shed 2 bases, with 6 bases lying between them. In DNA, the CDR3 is TGTGCCAGCAGTTTAGGGGAGGGCAATCAGCCCCAGCATTTT. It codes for CASSLGEGNQPQHF.

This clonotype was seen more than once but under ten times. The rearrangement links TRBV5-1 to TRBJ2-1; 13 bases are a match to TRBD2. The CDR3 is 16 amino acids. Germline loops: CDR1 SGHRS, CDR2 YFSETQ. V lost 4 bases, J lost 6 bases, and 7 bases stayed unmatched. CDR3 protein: CASSPPRLAGGNEQFF. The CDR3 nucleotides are TGCGCCAGCAGCCCCCCCCGACTAGCGGGAGGCAATGAGCAGTTCTTC.

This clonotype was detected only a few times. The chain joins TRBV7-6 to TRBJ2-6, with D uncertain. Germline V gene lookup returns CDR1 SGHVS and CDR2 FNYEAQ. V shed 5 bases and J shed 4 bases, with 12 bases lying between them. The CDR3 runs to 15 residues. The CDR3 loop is CASSPRVSGANVLTF. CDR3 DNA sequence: TGTGCCAGCAGCCCAAGGGTGTCCGGGGCCAACGTCCTGACTTTC.

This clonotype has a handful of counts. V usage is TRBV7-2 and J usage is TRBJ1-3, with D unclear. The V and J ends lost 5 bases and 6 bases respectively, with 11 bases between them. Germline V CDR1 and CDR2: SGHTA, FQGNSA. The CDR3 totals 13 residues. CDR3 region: CASSLGPQNTIYF. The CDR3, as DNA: TGTGCCAGCAGCCTAGGACCCCAAAACACCATATATTTT.

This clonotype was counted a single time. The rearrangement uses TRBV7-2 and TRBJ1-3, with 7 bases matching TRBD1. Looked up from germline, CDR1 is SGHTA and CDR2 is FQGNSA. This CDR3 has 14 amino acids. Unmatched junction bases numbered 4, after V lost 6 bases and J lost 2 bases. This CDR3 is CASRAGGAGNTIYF. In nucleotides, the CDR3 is TGTGCCAGCAGAGCAGGGGGGGCTGGAAACACCATATATTTT.

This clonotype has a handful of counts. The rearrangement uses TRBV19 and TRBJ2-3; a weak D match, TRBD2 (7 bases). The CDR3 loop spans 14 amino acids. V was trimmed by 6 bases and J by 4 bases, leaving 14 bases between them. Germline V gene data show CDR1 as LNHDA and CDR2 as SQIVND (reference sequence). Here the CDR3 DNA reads TGTGCCAGTAGACCCTGGGGGGGCCCAGATACGCAGTATTTT. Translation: CASRPWGGPDTQYF.

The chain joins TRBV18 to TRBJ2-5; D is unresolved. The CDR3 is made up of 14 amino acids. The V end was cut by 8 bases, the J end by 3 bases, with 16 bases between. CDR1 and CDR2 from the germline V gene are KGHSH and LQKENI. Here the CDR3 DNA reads TGTGCCAGCACAGAACAGCTTACTGAAGAGACCCAGTACTTC. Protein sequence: CASTEQLTEETQYF.

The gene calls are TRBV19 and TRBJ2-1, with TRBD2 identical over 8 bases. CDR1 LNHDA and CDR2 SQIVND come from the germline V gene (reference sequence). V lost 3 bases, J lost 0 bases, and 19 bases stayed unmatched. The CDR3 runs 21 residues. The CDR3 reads CASSIRRGGLAGTLSYNEQFF. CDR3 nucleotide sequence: TGTGCCAGTAGTATTAGGAGGGGCGGGCTAGCGGGCACTCTCTCCTACAATGAGCAGTTCTTC.

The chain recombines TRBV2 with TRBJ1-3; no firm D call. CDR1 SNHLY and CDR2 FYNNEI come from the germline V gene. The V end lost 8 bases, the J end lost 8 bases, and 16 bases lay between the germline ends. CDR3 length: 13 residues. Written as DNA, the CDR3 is TGTGCCAGCGCTTCCCACTTCGGGGACACCATATATTTT. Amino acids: CASASHFGDTIYF.

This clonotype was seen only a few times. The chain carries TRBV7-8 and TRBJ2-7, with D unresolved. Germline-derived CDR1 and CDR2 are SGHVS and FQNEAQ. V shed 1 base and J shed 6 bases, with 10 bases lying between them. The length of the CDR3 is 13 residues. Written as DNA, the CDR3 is TGTGCCAGCAGCTTAGGCCCCGTCCGCGAGCAGTACTTC. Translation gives CASSLGPVREQYF.

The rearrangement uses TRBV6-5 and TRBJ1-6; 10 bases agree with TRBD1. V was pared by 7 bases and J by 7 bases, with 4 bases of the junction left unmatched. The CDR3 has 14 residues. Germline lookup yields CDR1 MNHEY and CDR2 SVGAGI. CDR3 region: CASKWDRGNSPLHF. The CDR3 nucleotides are TGTGCCAGCAAGTGGGACAGGGGAAATTCACCCCTCCACTTT.

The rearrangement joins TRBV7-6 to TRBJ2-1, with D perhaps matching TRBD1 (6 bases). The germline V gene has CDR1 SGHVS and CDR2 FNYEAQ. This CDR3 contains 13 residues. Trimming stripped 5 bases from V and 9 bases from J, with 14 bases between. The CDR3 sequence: CASSRTGLSEQFF. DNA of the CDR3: TGTGCCAGCAGCCGTACAGGGTTAAGTGAGCAGTTCTTC.

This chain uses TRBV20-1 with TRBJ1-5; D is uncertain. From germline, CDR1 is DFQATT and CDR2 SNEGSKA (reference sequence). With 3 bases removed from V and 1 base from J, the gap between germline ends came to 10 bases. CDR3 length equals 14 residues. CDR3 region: CSASKAISNQPQHF. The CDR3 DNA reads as TGCAGTGCTAGTAAGGCCATAAGCAATCAGCCCCAGCATTTT.

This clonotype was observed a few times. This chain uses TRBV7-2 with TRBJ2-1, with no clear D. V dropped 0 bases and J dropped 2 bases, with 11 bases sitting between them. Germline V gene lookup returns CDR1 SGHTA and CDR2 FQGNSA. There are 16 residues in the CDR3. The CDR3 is CASSLASSGTYNEQFF. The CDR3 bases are TGTGCCAGCAGCTTAGCCTCCTCAGGAACCTACAATGAGCAGTTCTTC.

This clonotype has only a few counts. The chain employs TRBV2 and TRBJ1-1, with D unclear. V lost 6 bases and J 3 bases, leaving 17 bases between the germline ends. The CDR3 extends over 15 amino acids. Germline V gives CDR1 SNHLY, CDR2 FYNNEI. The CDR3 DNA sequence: TGTGCCAGCAGCCCAAGAGGCGCCGGGGACACTGAAGCTTTCTTT. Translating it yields CASSPRGAGDTEAFF. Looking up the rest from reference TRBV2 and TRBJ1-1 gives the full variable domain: EPEVTQTPSHQVTQMGQEVILRCVPISNHLYFYWYRQILGQKVEFLVSFYNNEISEKSEIFDDQFSVERPDGSNFTLKIRSTKLEDSAMYFCASSPRGAGDTEAFFGQGTRLTVV.

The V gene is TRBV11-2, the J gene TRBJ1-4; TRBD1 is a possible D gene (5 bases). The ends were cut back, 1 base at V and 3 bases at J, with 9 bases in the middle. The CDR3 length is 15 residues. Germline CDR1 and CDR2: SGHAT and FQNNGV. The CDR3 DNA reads TGTGCCAGCAGCTTAGGCTCAGGGTCTAATGAAAAACTGTTTTTT. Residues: CASSLGSGSNEKLFF.

The DNA of the CDR3 is TGTGCCAGCTCACGGGACAGTGGAAACACCATATATTTT. Protein sequence: CASSRDSGNTIYF. This chain uses TRBV18 with TRBJ1-3; 7 bases align to TRBD1. The CDR3 runs to 13 residues. Trimming took 4 bases from V and 3 from J; bases not matched to a gene: 0. Looked up from germline, CDR1 is KGHSH and CDR2 is LQKENI.

The CDR3 region has the DNA TGCAGTGCTAGAGAGAAAATAGCGGGATATTACAATGAGCAGTTCTTC. Translation: CSAREKIAGYYNEQFF. This chain connects TRBV20-1 to TRBJ2-1; 8 bases match TRBD2. The CDR3 has 16 residues. V dropped 0 bases and J dropped 4; count of bases not matched to a gene: 8. Germline CDR1 and CDR2: DFQATT and SNEGSKA (reference sequence).

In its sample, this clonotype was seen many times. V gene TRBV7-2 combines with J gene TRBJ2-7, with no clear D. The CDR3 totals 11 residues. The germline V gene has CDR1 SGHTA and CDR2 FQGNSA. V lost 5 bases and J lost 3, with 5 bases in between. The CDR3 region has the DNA TGTGCCAGCAGCCAGCTCTACGAGCAGTACTTC. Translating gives CASSQLYEQYF.

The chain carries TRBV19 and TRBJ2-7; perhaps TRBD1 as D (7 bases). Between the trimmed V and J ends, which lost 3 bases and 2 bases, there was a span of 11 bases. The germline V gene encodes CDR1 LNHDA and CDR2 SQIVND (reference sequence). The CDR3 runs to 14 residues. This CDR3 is CASSMGRGAYEQYF. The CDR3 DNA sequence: TGTGCCAGTAGTATGGGCAGGGGGGCCTACGAGCAGTACTTC. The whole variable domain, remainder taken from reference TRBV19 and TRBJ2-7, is DGGITQSPKYLFRKEGQNVTLSCEQNLNHDAMYWYRQDPGQGLRLIYYSQIVNDFQKGDIAEGYSVSREKKESFPLTVTSAQKNPTAFYLCASSMGRGAYEQYFGPGTRLTVT.

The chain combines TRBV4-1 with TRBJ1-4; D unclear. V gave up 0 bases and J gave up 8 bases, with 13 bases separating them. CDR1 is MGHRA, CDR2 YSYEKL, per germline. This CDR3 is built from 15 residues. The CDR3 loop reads CASSQDGVQREKLFF. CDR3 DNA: TGCGCCAGCAGCCAAGATGGGGTCCAGAGGGAAAAACTGTTTTTT.

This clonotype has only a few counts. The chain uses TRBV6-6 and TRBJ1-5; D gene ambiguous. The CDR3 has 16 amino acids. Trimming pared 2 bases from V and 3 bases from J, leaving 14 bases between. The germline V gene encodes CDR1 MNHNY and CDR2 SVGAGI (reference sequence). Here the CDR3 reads CASSYPTGQDNQPQHF. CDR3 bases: TGTGCCAGCAGTTACCCGACCGGCCAGGACAATCAGCCCCAGCATTTT.

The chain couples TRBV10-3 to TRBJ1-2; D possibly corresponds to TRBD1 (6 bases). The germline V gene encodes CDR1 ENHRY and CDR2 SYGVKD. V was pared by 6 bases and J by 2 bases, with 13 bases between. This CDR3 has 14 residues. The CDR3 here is CAISPGQLNYGYTF. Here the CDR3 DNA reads TGTGCCATCAGCCCGGGACAACTAAACTATGGCTACACCTTC.